One and the same sample provided the 25 T cell receptor beta chains below, sequenced in a study of blood T cells in healthy people across ages (dated by TCRdb to about 2015). The method behind the library was 5' RACE. TCRdb lists the instrument as Illumina HiSeq 2500. A second PCR of roughly 6 to 11 cycles was run with a J-beta primer mix and a sample-barcoded 5' primer. The raw public data were reprocessed by TCRdb itself: fastp quality trimming at Q25, MiXCR clonotype calling, in-frame beta chains only. Rows are combined by CDR3 protein, so each entry shows the most common genes and DNA. In this sample the table shows roughly 2 million distinct CDR3 sequences, around half of which occur a single time. The ten largest clonotypes hold 2% to 2.5% of the sample. Sequencing was carried out using blood. The origin of the receptors is a woman aged 40 to 50 in good health.

This clonotype was seen a handful of times. The V call is TRBV7-9, the J call TRBJ2-7; no clear D gene. Germline CDR1 and CDR2: SEHNR and FQNEAQ (reference sequence). The CDR3 length is 14 residues. The V and J ends lost 1 base and 6 bases respectively, with 13 bases between them. CDR3 DNA: TGTGCCAGCAGCTTAGTATCCGAAGGGCGCGAGCAGTACTTC. This translates into CASSLVSEGREQYF.

There are a few counts of this clonotype. V gene TRBV5-1 combines with J gene TRBJ2-2; 7 bases fit TRBD2. Germline V lookup: CDR1 SGHRS, CDR2 YFSETQ. This CDR3 has 12 amino acids. V was clipped by 4 bases and J by 7 bases; unmatched bases: 1. Here the CDR3 DNA reads TGCGCCAGCAGCGGCGGGAGCGGGGAGCTGTTTTTT. Translating gives CASSGGSGELFF.

Only a few counts were recorded for this clonotype. This chain links TRBV3-1 with TRBJ1-2, with D perhaps matching TRBD1 (6 bases). Germline-derived CDR1 and CDR2 are LGHDT and YNNKEL (reference sequence). V shed 0 bases and J shed 9 bases, with 14 bases lying between them. The length of the CDR3 is 14 residues. As DNA, the CDR3 is TGTGCCAGCAGCCAAGAGATCGTAGGGGGGAGCTACACCTTC. Translation gives CASSQEIVGGSYTF. Filled out from reference TRBV3-1 and TRBJ1-2, the complete variable domain reads DTAVSQTPKYLVTQMGNDKSIKCEQNLGHDTMYWYKQDSKKFLKIMFSYNNKELIINETVPNRFSPKSPDKAHLNLHINSLELGDSAVYFCASSQEIVGGSYTFGSGTRLTVV.

This chain connects TRBV7-2 to TRBJ2-1; perhaps TRBD2 as D (6 bases). Matching the DNA end better, TRBJ2-7 makes the J call doubtful. The CDR3 covers 15 residues. Germline assignment: CDR1 SGHTA and CDR2 FQGNSA. The CDR3 sequence is CASSPLAGSYNEQYF. CDR3 DNA sequence: TGTGCCAGCAGCCCACTGGCGGGGAGCTACAATGAGCAGTACTTC.

The rearrangement uses TRBV4-1 and TRBJ2-4; 11 nucleotides match TRBD2. In germline, CDR1 is MGHRA, CDR2 YSYEKL. The CDR3 is made up of 19 amino acids. The junction had 10 bases not matched to a gene; V was cut back by 0 bases and J by 3 bases. CDR3 in DNA: TGCGCCAGCAGCCAAGACCGGCTAGCGGGGGGCCCCCTCAAAAACATTCAGTACTTC. Its translation is CASSQDRLAGGPLKNIQYF.

The V call is TRBV25-1, the J call TRBJ2-5; 8 bases are a match to TRBD2. CDR3 length: 15 residues. Looked up from germline, CDR1 is MGHDK and CDR2 is SYGVNS. Trimming took 0 bases from V and 11 from J; bases not matched to a gene: 11. The CDR3 loop is CASSEYRGGAGEQYF. CDR3 sequence (DNA): TGTGCCAGCAGTGAATATCGGGGGGGGGCTGGTGAGCAGTACTTC.

The chain couples TRBV29-1 to TRBJ1-2; D not resolved. The germline V gene has CDR1 SQVTM and CDR2 ANQGSEA. The CDR3 is 12 residues long. V shed 5 bases and J shed 1 base, with 8 bases lying between them. The CDR3 spells CSVNQINYGYTF. The CDR3 bases are TGCAGCGTTAATCAGATTAACTATGGCTACACCTTC.

This clonotype was seen a few times. The chain has TRBV9 and TRBJ2-1, with D possibly matching TRBD2 (6 bases). Germline-derived CDR1 and CDR2 are SGDLS and YYNGEE. Trimming removed 4 bases from V and 8 bases from J, with 13 bases in between. The CDR3 has 13 amino acids. Here the CDR3 reads CASSMLGGHEQFF. The CDR3 nucleotides read TGTGCCAGCAGCATGCTGGGGGGACATGAGCAGTTCTTC.

The rearrangement uses TRBV2 and TRBJ2-4, with TRBD1 as a possible D gene (7 bases). TRBJ2-7 matches the DNA end more closely, so the J call is doubtful. CDR1 and CDR2 from the germline V gene are SNHLY and FYNNEI. The CDR3 loop spans 13 amino acids. CDR3 residues: CASNVRGADEQYF. The CDR3 DNA reads as TGTGCCAGCAACGTCAGGGGGGCCGACGAGCAGTACTTC.

The chain carries TRBV6-2 or TRBV6-3 and TRBJ1-1, with D unresolved. CDR1 is MNHEY, CDR2 SVGEGT, per germline. The CDR3 runs to 13 residues. V lost 5 bases to trimming and J lost 5 bases, with 12 bases between them. The CDR3 sequence is CASSDPRATEAFF. The CDR3 DNA sequence: TGTGCCAGCAGTGACCCTCGAGCGACTGAAGCTTTCTTT.

This clonotype was seen more than once but under ten times. The chain uses TRBV6-5 and TRBJ2-3; unclear D gene. The germline V and J ends were trimmed by 0 bases and 2 bases, with 9 bases remaining between them. This CDR3 spans 15 amino acids. CDR1 is MNHEY, CDR2 SVGAGI, per germline. CDR3 region: CASSYSPFFTDTQYF. The CDR3 region has the DNA TGTGCCAGCAGTTACTCGCCGTTCTTCACAGATACGCAGTATTTT.

The sample holds a few counts of this clonotype. The chain couples TRBV27 to TRBJ2-5; D is unresolved. The CDR3 has 17 amino acids. With 0 bases removed from V and 4 bases from J, the gap between germline ends came to 18 bases. Germline CDR1 reads MNHEY; CDR2 reads SMNVEV (reference sequence). CDR3 sequence: CASSLSTAEKSRETQYF. In nucleotides, the CDR3 is TGTGCCAGCAGTTTATCCACAGCCGAGAAGTCCCGAGAGACCCAGTACTTC.

The chain is built from TRBV4-3 and TRBJ2-7; no firm D call. V dropped 0 bases and J dropped 11 bases, with 17 bases sitting between them. Germline V CDR1 and CDR2: LGHNA, YSLEER. This CDR3 has 14 amino acids. CDR3 DNA sequence: TGCGCCAGCAGCCAAGATATTGATGGCCAGACGAAGTACTTC. Translation gives CASSQDIDGQTKYF.

CDR3 coding DNA: TGTGCCGGGGGGGGCACAGATACGCAGTATTTT. This encodes CAGGGTDTQYF. The rearrangement links TRBV7-9 to TRBJ2-3, with TRBD2 matching over 7 bases. Germline CDR1 and CDR2: SEHNR and FQNEAQ (reference sequence). The ends lost 11 bases at V and 1 base at J; junction bases unmatched: 0. The CDR3 is 11 amino acids.

This sequence joins TRBV27 and TRBJ2-7; D is possibly TRBD1 (6 bases). The CDR3 loop spans 14 amino acids. The germline gives CDR1 MNHEY, CDR2 SMNVEV (reference sequence). Trimming stripped 2 bases from V and 3 bases from J, with 11 bases between. CDR3 amino acids: CASSLRPDSYEQYF. The CDR3 nucleotides read TGTGCCAGCAGTTTACGCCCGGACAGCTACGAGCAGTACTTC.

V is TRBV4-1 and J is TRBJ2-4, with D perhaps assigned TRBD1 or TRBD2 (6 bases each). V was trimmed by 1 base and J by 5 bases, leaving 15 bases between them. The V gene's germline CDR1 is MGHRA and CDR2 YSYEKL. The CDR3 contains 16 residues. As DNA, the CDR3 is TGCGCCAGCAGCCAAGGGGGGGCTAGGTCCCAAAACATTCAGTACTTC. It yields the protein CASSQGGARSQNIQYF.

V and J are TRBV20-1 and TRBJ1-1; D call uncertain. Per the germline V gene, CDR1 is DFQATT and CDR2 is SNEGSKA (reference sequence). Between the trimmed V and J ends, which lost 0 bases and 2 bases, there was a span of 10 bases. The CDR3 is 14 residues long. The DNA of the CDR3 is TGCAGTGCTAGAGATTTTAGACACAACACTGAAGCTTTCTTT. This encodes CSARDFRHNTEAFF.

This chain uses TRBV25-1 with TRBJ2-4; 7 positions match TRBD2. The CDR3 is made up of 16 amino acids. The ends lost 5 bases at V and 3 bases at J; junction bases unmatched: 10. CDR1 and CDR2 from the germline V gene are MGHDK and SYGVNS. CDR3 in amino acids: CASSPRPGLGKNIQYF. The CDR3 coding sequence is TGTGCCAGCAGTCCTCGGCCCGGACTAGGCAAAAACATTCAGTACTTC.

This clonotype turned up a few times. The V gene is TRBV20-1, the J gene TRBJ2-5; D might be TRBD1 (6 bases). V was cut by 3 bases and J by 9 bases, with 11 bases left in between. Germline loops: CDR1 DFQATT, CDR2 SNEGSKA (reference sequence). The CDR3 has 11 amino acids. Here the CDR3 reads CSASGGEAQYF. CDR3 nucleotide sequence: TGCAGTGCTAGTGGGGGCGAGGCCCAGTACTTC.

DNA of the CDR3: TGCGCCAGCAGCCAAGATCAGGGGCGATACGAGCAGTACTTC. This sequence encodes CASSQDQGRYEQYF. V and J are TRBV4-3 and TRBJ2-7; perhaps TRBD1 as D (6 bases). CDR1 and CDR2 from the germline V gene are LGHNA and YSLEER. CDR3 length equals 14 residues. Deletions cut 0 bases from V and 4 bases from J, with 10 bases between.

This clonotype has just a few counts. The chain carries TRBV5-5 and TRBJ2-1; 8 bases align to TRBD1. Trimming cost V 5 bases and J 8 bases; bases outside gene matches: 3. Germline V gene lookup returns CDR1 SGHKS and CDR2 YYEKEE (reference sequence). CDR3 length equals 12 residues. This CDR3 is CASRTGVDEQFF. In DNA form, the CDR3 reads TGTGCCAGCAGGACAGGGGTGGATGAGCAGTTCTTC.

The chain couples TRBV20-1 to TRBJ2-3; TRBD2 agrees at 8 bases. Germline V gene lookup returns CDR1 DFQATT and CDR2 SNEGSKA (reference sequence). V shed 6 bases, J shed 0 bases, and the junction held 14 bases outside the gene matches. This CDR3 comprises 17 residues. CDR3 nucleotide sequence: TGCAGTGCCAGTAGGGGGACTAGAGTCCCAAGCACAGATACGCAGTATTTT. Translating it yields CSASRGTRVPSTDTQYF.

In this sample, this clonotype turned up a few times. The rearrangement joins TRBV12-3 or TRBV12-4 to TRBJ2-1; 12 bases map to TRBD2. V gave up 4 bases and J gave up 7 bases; unmatched junction bases: 2. This CDR3 spans 14 amino acids. In DNA, the CDR3 is TGTGCCAGCAGTTACACTAGCGGGGGGAATGAGCAGTTCTTC. This codes for CASSYTSGGNEQFF.

The V gene is TRBV5-1, the J gene TRBJ2-7, with D tentatively TRBD1 or TRBD2 (6 bases each). The CDR3 sequence is 15 residues long. Between the trimmed V and J ends, which lost 0 bases and 3 bases, there was a span of 13 bases. The germline V gene has CDR1 SGHRS and CDR2 YFSETQ. CDR3 sequence: CASSLETGGGYEQYF. As DNA, the CDR3 is TGCGCCAGCAGCTTGGAGACAGGAGGGGGCTACGAGCAGTACTTC.

This clonotype was seen at least ten times. The chain links TRBV7-2 to TRBJ2-3; D ambiguous. The CDR3 totals 13 residues. CDR1 is SGHTA and CDR2 is FQGNSA in the germline V gene. The V gene lost 1 base and the J gene lost 2 bases, with 4 bases spanning the gap. CDR3 in amino acids: CASSLVPTDTQYF. CDR3 bases: TGTGCCAGCAGCTTAGTTCCCACAGATACGCAGTATTTT. Combining the CDR3 with reference TRBV7-2 and TRBJ2-3 gives the whole variable domain GAGVSQSPSNKVTEKGKDVELRCDPISGHTALYWYRQSLGQGLEFLIYFQGNSAPDKSGLPSDRFSAERTGGSVSTLTIQRTQQEDSAVYLCASSLVPTDTQYFGPGTRLTVL.